These T cell receptor beta chains were read from a single sample in a study of CXCR3-negative and CXCR3-positive naive CD8 T cells. No DNA is given; TCRdb re-called the 5' RACE reads and lists each CDR3 protein once. The sample includes some 10,000 distinct CDR3 sequences. The specimen sequenced was naive CXCR3- CD8+ T cells from blood. The receptors were gathered from a human donor in good health. Some clones in this sample may be carry-over from other donors' samples. The CDR3 runs from the conserved cysteine through the conserved F or W. Clone size is shown for a subset of rows, as once, few, many or a class of expanded clone.

CDR3 protein: CSAQDRDTGELFF
V gene: TRBV20-1
clone size: .
J gene: TRBJ2-2

CDR3 protein: CSVEDVGMAIADTQYF
V gene: TRBV29-1
clone size: .
J gene: TRBJ2-3

CDR3 protein: CASRTGFSTEAFF
V gene: TRBV6-5
clone size: .
J gene: TRBJ1-1

CDR3 protein: CASSSGINQPQHF
V gene: TRBV27
clone size: .
J gene: TRBJ1-5

CDR3 protein: CASSHSPSGGLSYEQYF
V gene: TRBV3-1
clone size: .
J gene: TRBJ2-7

CDR3 protein: CSARDLSAFTDTQYF
V gene: TRBV20-1
clone size: .
J gene: TRBJ2-3

CDR3 protein: CASSIYSMNTEAFF
V gene: TRBV19
clone size: medium-sized
J gene: TRBJ1-1

CDR3 protein: CASSFLQGEGPGANVLTF
V gene: TRBV6-5
clone size: .
J gene: TRBJ2-6

CDR3 protein: CASSVHWQLYNEQFF
V gene: TRBV9
clone size: medium-sized
J gene: TRBJ2-1

CDR3 protein: CASSDRDSQQFF
V gene: TRBV2
clone size: .
J gene: TRBJ2-1

CDR3 protein: CASSSDSPAYTEAFF
V gene: TRBV5-1
clone size: medium-sized
J gene: TRBJ1-1

CDR3 protein: CASSLRDRGLESNQPQHF
V gene: TRBV4-1
clone size: .
J gene: TRBJ1-5

CDR3 protein: CASSDPRLAGALYNEQFF
V gene: TRBV6-4
clone size: .
J gene: TRBJ2-1

CDR3 protein: CASSFQGTYNEQFF
V gene: TRBV7-2
clone size: medium-sized
J gene: TRBJ2-1

CDR3 protein: CSARPAQTGRPPLHF
V gene: TRBV20-1
clone size: .
J gene: TRBJ1-6

CDR3 protein: CASSLEWQNTEAFF
V gene: TRBV5-6
clone size: .
J gene: TRBJ1-1

CDR3 protein: CSTPTGLAGVEQFF
V gene: TRBV29-1
clone size: .
J gene: TRBJ2-1

CDR3 protein: CSVEWSDRGGHNEQFF
V gene: TRBV29-1
clone size: .
J gene: TRBJ2-1

CDR3 protein: CASSLARDEQFF
V gene: TRBV5-1
clone size: .
J gene: TRBJ2-1

CDR3 protein: CASSLGQGVTEAFF
V gene: TRBV27
clone size: medium-sized
J gene: TRBJ1-1

CDR3 protein: CASSLPGLGTEQYF
V gene: TRBV11-1
clone size: .
J gene: TRBJ2-7

CDR3 protein: CASSPGGGPYEQYF
V gene: TRBV18
clone size: medium-sized
J gene: TRBJ2-7

CDR3 protein: CASSGPGELFF
V gene: TRBV19
clone size: .
J gene: TRBJ2-2

CDR3 protein: CASSPRGSGRVDEQFF
V gene: TRBV12-3/TRBV12-4
clone size: medium-sized
J gene: TRBJ2-1

CDR3 protein: CASSQRGSETQYF
V gene: TRBV7-9
clone size: medium-sized
J gene: TRBJ2-5

CDR3 protein: CASSELGNLADTQYF
V gene: TRBV2
clone size: medium-sized
J gene: TRBJ2-3

CDR3 protein: CSGSGSSYNEQFF
V gene: TRBV29-1
clone size: .
J gene: TRBJ2-1